A selection of T cell receptor beta chains follows, all from one sample in a study of shared clonotypes between healthy human individuals. The repertoire was sequenced with immunoSEQ multiplex PCR; TCRdb's copy has only in-frame clones and lacks some. Of 520,000 or so clones listed, 70% to 80% are singletons. The sequencing sample was made of PBMCs. The source of these receptors is a middle-aged woman in good health. Some clones in this sample may be carry-over from other donors' samples. Each CDR3 is given with its conserved first and last residue. Each record gives: V gene, D gene, J gene, clone size, CDR3 protein, CDR3 DNA. A D gene is named only where the DNA matches it firmly. Clone size is shown for a subset of rows, as once, few, many or a class of expanded clone.

v_gene: TRBV6-6
d_gene: .
j_gene: TRBJ2-1
abundance: .
CDR3aa: CASSYSTYNEQFF
CDR3nt: TGTGCCAGCAGTTACTCGACTTACAATGAGCAGTTCTTC

v_gene: TRBV4-1
d_gene: .
j_gene: TRBJ2-7
abundance: .
CDR3aa: CASSQAGVFAYEQYF
CDR3nt: TGCGCCAGCAGCCAGGCAGGGGTTTTCGCCTACGAGCAGTACTTC

v_gene: TRBV2
d_gene: TRBD2
j_gene: TRBJ2-3
abundance: .
CDR3aa: CASSGTSGFSDTQYF
CDR3nt: TGTGCCAGCAGTGGGACTAGCGGGTTTTCAGATACGCAGTATTTT

v_gene: TRBV19
d_gene: .
j_gene: TRBJ2-1
abundance: .
CDR3aa: CASTRQARRYENEQFF
CDR3nt: TGTGCCAGTACCCGACAGGCGAGGCGCTACGAGAATGAGCAGTTCTTC

v_gene: TRBV30
d_gene: TRBD2
j_gene: TRBJ2-7
abundance: once
CDR3aa: CAWSVNLAGGNEQYF
CDR3nt: TGTGCCTGGAGTGTAAATCTAGCGGGAGGAAACGAGCAGTACTTC

v_gene: TRBV6-6
d_gene: .
j_gene: TRBJ2-5
abundance: few
CDR3aa: CASSYSPDGAATQYF
CDR3nt: TGTGCCAGCAGTTACTCACCGGACGGGGCGGCGACCCAGTACTTC

v_gene: TRBV7-2
d_gene: TRBD1
j_gene: TRBJ1-4
abundance: .
CDR3aa: CASSPNQGANEKLFF
CDR3nt: TGTGCCAGCAGCCCTAACCAGGGGGCTAATGAAAAACTGTTTTTT

v_gene: TRBV5-6
d_gene: .
j_gene: TRBJ2-5
abundance: once
CDR3aa: CASSAFRQKATETQYF
CDR3nt: TGTGCCAGCAGCGCCTTCCGGCAGAAGGCGACAGAGACCCAGTACTTC

v_gene: TRBV5-1
d_gene: .
j_gene: TRBJ2-1
abundance: .
CDR3aa: CASSLAQYNEQFF
CDR3nt: TGCGCCAGCAGCTTGGCACAGTACAATGAGCAGTTCTTC

v_gene: TRBV18
d_gene: .
j_gene: TRBJ2-5
abundance: .
CDR3aa: CASSPPRTDQETQYF
CDR3nt: TGTGCCAGCTCACCACCTCGGACTGACCAAGAGACCCAGTACTTC

v_gene: TRBV4-3
d_gene: .
j_gene: TRBJ2-2
abundance: .
CDR3aa: CASSQLPGANTGELFF
CDR3nt: TGCGCCAGCAGCCAACTGCCGGGGGCGAACACCGGGGAGCTGTTTTTT

v_gene: TRBV29-1
d_gene: .
j_gene: TRBJ1-1
abundance: .
CDR3aa: CSVEHRDTEAFF
CDR3nt: TGCAGCGTTGAACACCGGGACACTGAAGCTTTCTTT

v_gene: TRBV28
d_gene: TRBD1
j_gene: TRBJ2-4
abundance: .
CDR3aa: CASRRGLAKNIQYF
CDR3nt: TGTGCCAGCCGAAGGGGGCTAGCCAAAAACATTCAGTACTTC

v_gene: TRBV7-9
d_gene: .
j_gene: TRBJ2-2
abundance: .
CDR3aa: CASSLHDIDTGELFF
CDR3nt: TGTGCCAGCAGCTTACACGACATTGACACCGGGGAGCTGTTTTTT

v_gene: TRBV19
d_gene: .
j_gene: TRBJ1-1
abundance: .
CDR3aa: CASSTLGGATEAFF
CDR3nt: TGTGCCAGTAGTACCCTGGGGGGTGCCACTGAAGCTTTCTTT

v_gene: TRBV9
d_gene: .
j_gene: TRBJ2-1
abundance: .
CDR3aa: CASAHSRSRPPGNEQFF
CDR3nt: TGTGCCAGCGCCCATTCCCGATCTCGACCCCCCGGGAATGAGCAGTTCTTC

v_gene: TRBV6-4
d_gene: .
j_gene: TRBJ2-3
abundance: medium-sized
CDR3aa: CASSDRATDTQYF
CDR3nt: TGTGCCAGCAGTGACAGGGCCACAGATACGCAGTATTTT

v_gene: TRBV9
d_gene: .
j_gene: TRBJ2-3
abundance: .
CDR3aa: CASSDKRATDTQYF
CDR3nt: TGTGCCAGCAGCGATAAGAGAGCCACAGATACGCAGTATTTT

v_gene: TRBV7-9
d_gene: .
j_gene: TRBJ1-2
abundance: .
CDR3aa: CASSRQDYGYTF
CDR3nt: TGTGCCAGCAGCCGACAGGACTATGGCTACACCTTC

v_gene: TRBV4-2
d_gene: .
j_gene: TRBJ2-2
abundance: .
CDR3aa: CASSQGGTNTGELFF
CDR3nt: TGTGCCAGCAGCCAAGGGGGGACGAACACCGGGGAGCTGTTTTTT

v_gene: TRBV30
d_gene: TRBD1
j_gene: TRBJ2-7
abundance: .
CDR3aa: CAGGQGSYEQYF
CDR3nt: TGTGCCGGGGGACAGGGGAGTTACGAGCAGTACTTC

v_gene: TRBV5-1
d_gene: .
j_gene: TRBJ1-2
abundance: .
CDR3aa: CASSLALTSGGYTF
CDR3nt: TGCGCCAGCAGCTTGGCTTTGACCAGTGGTGGCTACACCTTC

v_gene: TRBV5-1
d_gene: .
j_gene: TRBJ2-7
abundance: .
CDR3aa: CTSSPLTGRGSYEQYF
CDR3nt: TGCACCAGCAGCCCATTGACAGGGAGGGGCTCCTACGAGCAGTACTTC

v_gene: TRBV10-3
d_gene: TRBD2
j_gene: TRBJ2-3
abundance: .
CDR3aa: CAISSLAGPLSTDTQYF
CDR3nt: TGTGCCATCAGTTCCCTAGCGGGACCTCTTAGCACAGATACGCAGTATTTT

v_gene: TRBV11-2
d_gene: .
j_gene: TRBJ2-7
abundance: .
CDR3aa: CASSLITSYEQYF
CDR3nt: TGTGCCAGCAGCTTAATAACGTCCTACGAGCAGTACTTC

v_gene: TRBV5-1
d_gene: TRBD1
j_gene: TRBJ1-1
abundance: .
CDR3aa: CASSKDPRGRTEAFF
CDR3nt: TGCGCCAGCAGCAAGGACCCCAGGGGGCGGACTGAAGCTTTCTTT

v_gene: TRBV13
d_gene: .
j_gene: TRBJ2-1
abundance: many
CDR3aa: CASSLGQLVSEQFF
CDR3nt: TGTGCCAGCAGCTTAGGCCAACTGGTCTCTGAGCAGTTCTTC

v_gene: TRBV2
d_gene: TRBD1
j_gene: TRBJ1-4
abundance: .
CDR3aa: CASSYDRGYVKLFF
CDR3nt: TGTGCCAGCAGTTACGACAGGGGATATGTAAAACTGTTTTTT

v_gene: TRBV5-1
d_gene: TRBD1
j_gene: TRBJ1-1
abundance: .
CDR3aa: CASSRDRAGMNTEAFF
CDR3nt: TGCGCCAGCAGCCGGGACAGGGCGGGGATGAACACTGAAGCTTTCTTT

v_gene: TRBV19
d_gene: TRBD1
j_gene: TRBJ2-4
abundance: .
CDR3aa: CASRNPGQALAKNIQYF
CDR3nt: TGTGCCAGTAGGAACCCTGGACAGGCACTAGCCAAAAACATTCAGTACTTC

v_gene: TRBV5-1
d_gene: TRBD1
j_gene: TRBJ2-7
abundance: few
CDR3aa: CASSGRTGGEFEQYF
CDR3nt: TGCGCCAGCAGCGGACGGACAGGGGGCGAGTTCGAGCAGTACTTC

v_gene: TRBV18
d_gene: .
j_gene: TRBJ2-7
abundance: .
CDR3aa: CASSPGVGGTYEQYF
CDR3nt: TGTGCCAGCTCACCAGGGGTAGGGGGGACCTACGAGCAGTACTTC

v_gene: TRBV28
d_gene: TRBD1
j_gene: TRBJ1-2
abundance: .
CDR3aa: CASSLRDRAGGYTF
CDR3nt: TGTGCCAGCAGTTTAAGGGACAGGGCCGGTGGCTACACCTTC

v_gene: TRBV19
d_gene: TRBD2
j_gene: TRBJ2-6
abundance: .
CDR3aa: CASSSGGSGANVLTF
CDR3nt: TGTGCCAGTAGTAGCGGGGGTTCTGGGGCCAACGTCCTGACTTTC

v_gene: TRBV7-2
d_gene: TRBD1
j_gene: TRBJ2-7
abundance: .
CDR3aa: CASSWGQGDYEQYF
CDR3nt: TGTGCCAGCAGCTGGGGACAGGGAGATTACGAGCAGTACTTC

v_gene: TRBV7-8
d_gene: .
j_gene: TRBJ2-3
abundance: once
CDR3aa: CASSLKRDHSTDTQYF
CDR3nt: TGTGCCAGCAGCTTAAAAAGGGACCATAGCACAGATACGCAGTATTTT